The clone carrying this T cell receptor beta chain was recorded a few times. The data stem from a study of identical twins. CDR3 length: 11 residues. Between the trimmed V and J ends, which lost 6 bases and 12 bases, there was a span of 13 bases. Germline V gene sequence: CDR1 MNHNS, CDR2 SASEGT. TCRdb called the 5' RACE reads again in MiXCR, with one record for every CDR3 protein. The sample consists of hundreds of thousands of distinct CDR3 sequences, around 6.1% of them appearing once. The chain uses TRBV6-1 and TRBJ2-3, with unresolved D. This TCR was recovered from a man aged 18 to 30 in good health. Input material: naive T cells sorted from blood. CDR3 nucleotide sequence: TGTGCCAGCAGGCTGAAAGATTCCCAGTATTTT. Translated: CASRLKDSQYF.